This T cell receptor (beta chain) stems from a study of T cell responses to AZD1222 COVID-19 vaccine. The CDR3 has 13 residues. Germline assignment: CDR1 MNHEY and CDR2 SMNVEV (reference sequence). V shed 9 bases, J shed 5 bases, and the junction held 4 bases outside the gene matches. This table comes from immunoSEQ multiplex PCR, and its TCRdb copy is limited to in-frame clones, with some not included. The repertoire holds under 200,000 clones, with 92% as singletons. Sequenced here: peripheral blood, sampled on day 0 of MenACWY control vaccination. This receptor was identified in an adult in good health. The rearrangement links TRBV27 to TRBJ1-6, with 7 bases matching TRBD1. CDR3: CARRGQNNSPLHF. CDR3 coding DNA: TGTGCCAGACGGGGACAGAATAATTCACCCCTCCACTTT.